The TCR beta chain under discussion was sequenced for a study of blood T cell repertoires in COVID-19. At the level of the study: Specimens from acute and convalescent COVID-19 originated in the United States, Italy and Spain. The cDNA or gDNA used as material had been derived from T cells, B-cell-depleted T cells, or PBMCs.

Germline V gene data show CDR1 as SGDLS and CDR2 as YYNGEE. This CDR3 comprises 16 residues. Germline trimming cut 2 bases from V and 0 bases from J; bases unmatched to any gene: 6. Source study methods: Reference gene primer amplification gave estimated nucleated cell counts. The data were produced by immunoSEQ multiplex PCR, yet TCRdb's version contains in-frame clones alone and is incomplete. V and J calls plus clone size are reproduced from that table; the DNA served to infer D and trimming. Of around 30,000 clones listed, over 75% are singletons. The sequence was collected from a man in his fifties or sixties with acute or convalescent COVID-19. This chain uses TRBV9 with TRBJ2-3; 7 nucleotides align to TRBD2. Sequencing was carried out using peripheral blood. CDR3 in amino acids: CASSVLPSGSTDTQYF. The CDR3, as DNA: TGTGCCAGCAGCGTTCTACCTAGCGGAAGCACAGATACGCAGTATTTT.